The 8 T cell receptor beta chains in this list originate from one sample, sequenced in a study of technical replicates of blood from a handful of donors. The protocol was immunoSEQ multiplex PCR, while the TCRdb copy is restricted to in-frame clones and leaves out a portion. Seen here are approximately 17,000 clones, more than 75% observed once, and the top ten hold 11%. The sequenced sample was PBMCs. The origin of the receptors is a human donor in good health.

J is TRBJ1-5 and V is TRBV2; maybe TRBD1 (6 bases). Germline V CDR1 and CDR2: SNHLY, FYNNEI. Deletions cut 6 bases from V and 0 bases from J, with 18 bases between. The CDR3 contains 17 residues. The DNA of the CDR3 is TGTGCCAGCAGGAAAAACAGGGATGGGTATAGCAATCAGCCCCAGCATTTT. Protein sequence: CASRKNRDGYSNQPQHF.

The chain combines TRBV10-2 with TRBJ2-1; TRBD2 agrees at 9 bases. The CDR3 covers 15 residues. Germline-derived CDR1 and CDR2 are WSHSY and SAAADI. V lost 6 bases to trimming and J lost 8 bases; unmatched junction nucleotides: 11. The DNA for the CDR3 is TGCGCCAGCAGGGAGGGGACTAGCTTAAGCCATGAGCAGTTCTTC. Encoded protein: CASREGTSLSHEQFF.

The chain uses TRBV25-1 and TRBJ2-2; a weak D match, TRBD2 (6 bases). The germline CDR1 and CDR2 sequences are MGHDK and SYGVNS. V was trimmed by 1 base and J by 5 bases, leaving 14 bases between them. The CDR3 has 16 residues. The CDR3 DNA sequence: TGTGCCAGCAGTGAATGGGGGGACGGAAAGACCGGGGAGCTGTTTTTT. Translating gives CASSEWGDGKTGELFF.

The V call is TRBV5-6, the J call TRBJ1-4; 7 bases are a match to TRBD1. The germline V gene encodes CDR1 SGHDT and CDR2 YYEEEE. V lost 2 bases to trimming and J lost 4 bases; unmatched junction nucleotides: 5. The CDR3 covers 15 residues. The CDR3: CASSLRTGLNEKLFF. Written as DNA, the CDR3 is TGTGCCAGCAGCTTAAGGACAGGACTTAATGAAAAACTGTTTTTT.

This clone came up a few times. The CDR3, as DNA: TGCGCCAGCAGCTTGGAACCGATGGCTGGCTACACCTTC. Its translation: CASSLEPMAGYTF. The chain employs TRBV5-1 and TRBJ1-2; no clear D gene. Germline-derived CDR1 and CDR2 are SGHRS and YFSETQ. With 0 bases removed from V and 7 bases from J, the gap between germline ends came to 10 bases. The CDR3 contains 13 residues.

The V call is TRBV19, the J call TRBJ2-2; 11 bases fit TRBD1. CDR1 LNHDA and CDR2 SQIVND come from the germline V gene (reference sequence). V dropped 3 bases and J dropped 5; count of bases not matched to a gene: 2. This CDR3 has 15 residues. The CDR3 DNA reads TGTGCCAGTAGTATGGGGGACAGGGGGACCGGGGAGCTGTTTTTT. Its translation is CASSMGDRGTGELFF.

This chain joins TRBV19 and TRBJ1-1; 10 positions match TRBD1. The CDR3 is made up of 16 amino acids. Trimming cost V 5 bases and J 4 bases; bases outside gene matches: 10. CDR1 is LNHDA, CDR2 SQIVND, per germline (reference sequence). CDR3 sequence: CASSARQGALGTEAFF. CDR3 DNA: TGTGCCAGTAGTGCCAGACAGGGGGCGCTGGGCACTGAAGCTTTCTTT.

The chain couples TRBV11-2 to TRBJ2-1; 13 bases line up with TRBD2. CDR3 length: 18 amino acids. V gave up 5 bases and J gave up 2 bases; unmatched junction bases: 9. Germline CDR1 and CDR2: SGHAT and FQNNGV. DNA for the CDR3: TGTGCCAGCAGCCCTAGGACTAGCGGGAGTAACACCTACAATGAGCAGTTCTTC. This translates into CASSPRTSGSNTYNEQFF.